The 16 T cell receptor beta chains reported below all come from one sample, sequenced in a study of blood T cell repertoires in COVID-19. Sequenced by immunoSEQ multiplex PCR; TCRdb stores in-frame clones only, minus some. The sample includes around 300,000 clones, over 75% of them seen just once. The specimen sequenced was peripheral blood. These receptor sequences come from a human donor in a cohort sampled during active COVID-19.

This clone was recorded once. The chain recombines TRBV5-4 with TRBJ2-7; no reliable D call. The CDR3 is 12 amino acids. From germline, CDR1 is SGHNT and CDR2 YYREEE (reference sequence). Trimming cost V 2 bases and J 2 bases, with 5 bases left between them. The CDR3 DNA follows: TGTGCCAGCAGCTTTGACACCTACGAGCAGTACTTC. It codes for CASSFDTYEQYF.

The chain recombines TRBV27 with TRBJ2-1; D is undetermined. In germline, CDR1 is MNHEY, CDR2 SMNVEV (reference sequence). The CDR3 sequence is 11 residues long. V lost 7 bases and J lost 4, with 5 bases in between. The DNA for the CDR3 is TGTGCCAGCACCTCGTACAATGAGCAGTTCTTC. This gives the protein CASTSYNEQFF.

The chain is built from TRBV7-9 and TRBJ2-5; 7 bases align to TRBD1. CDR1 and CDR2 (germline): SEHNR, FQNEAQ (reference sequence). After removal of 5 bases from V and 0 bases from J, the junction contained 6 bases not matched to a gene. This CDR3 region has 15 residues. CDR3 in DNA: TGTGCCAGCAGCAAACTGGGACAGTACCAAGAGACCCAGTACTTC. Translated: CASSKLGQYQETQYF. The full variable domain, rest sourced from reference TRBV7-9 and TRBJ2-5, is DTGVSQNPRHKITKRGQNVTFRCDPISEHNRLYWYRQTLGQGPEFLTYFQNEAQLEKSRLLSDRFSAERPKGSFSTLEIQRTEQGDSAMYLCASSKLGQYQETQYFGPGTRLLVL.

The rearrangement joins TRBV4-1 to TRBJ2-7; TRBD1 agrees at 12 bases. The CDR3 spans 17 residues. CDR1 and CDR2 (germline): MGHRA, YSYEKL. The V gene end was trimmed by 2 bases and the J gene end by 1 base; junction bases not matched to a gene: 6. The CDR3 coding sequence is TGCGCCAGCAGCCAAAATCCGGGACAGGGGGCTTCCTACGAGCAGTACTTC. Protein sequence: CASSQNPGQGASYEQYF.

The chain joins TRBV5-1 to TRBJ2-1; D is possibly TRBD2 (5 bases). CDR1 is SGHRS and CDR2 is YFSETQ in the germline V gene. This CDR3 has 14 amino acids. Trimming shortened V by 2 bases and J by 7 bases, and 13 bases separated the two germline ends. The CDR3 DNA follows: TGCGCCAGCAGCTTCGGAGGAGAGAAGAATGAGCAGTTCTTC. This translates into CASSFGGEKNEQFF. The variable domain in full, completed from reference TRBV5-1 and TRBJ2-1, reads KAGVTQTPRYLIKTRGQQVTLSCSPISGHRSVSWYQQTPGQGLQFLFEYFSETQRNKGNFPGRFSGRQFSNSRSEMNVSTLELGDSALYLCASSFGGEKNEQFFGPGTRLTVL.

The chain joins TRBV5-1 to TRBJ2-2; TRBD1 matches 10 bases. V lost 8 bases and J lost 2; bases outside the gene matches: 3. Germline V gene data show CDR1 as SGHRS and CDR2 as YFSETQ. The CDR3 length is 14 residues. The CDR3 here is CASGTGENTGELFF. The DNA for the CDR3 is TGCGCCAGTGGGACAGGGGAAAACACCGGGGAGCTGTTTTTT.

This clone was seen once. The chain is built from TRBV7-6 and TRBJ1-1; D gene ambiguous. The CDR3 runs 11 residues. Trimming stripped 5 bases from V and 11 bases from J, with 12 bases between. The V gene's germline CDR1 is SGHVS and CDR2 FNYEAQ. CDR3 residues: CASSPGLVAFF. The CDR3 DNA is TGTGCCAGCAGCCCCGGCCTAGTGGCTTTCTTT.

This clone was seen a handful of times. This rearrangement joins TRBV3-1 (or the pseudogene TRBV3-2) to TRBJ1-5; D uncertain. Per the germline V gene, CDR1 is LGHDT and CDR2 is YNNKEL (reference sequence). This CDR3 region has 13 residues. V was pared by 4 bases and J by 5 bases, with 9 bases between. The CDR3 loop is CASSPNLDQPQHF. CDR3 coding DNA: TGTGCCAGCAGCCCTAATCTTGATCAGCCCCAGCATTTT.

V and J are TRBV6-4 and TRBJ2-7; D not certain. The CDR3 has 16 amino acids. Germline CDR1 reads MRHNA; CDR2 reads SNTAGT. Trimming pared 6 bases from V and 2 bases from J, leaving 20 bases between. The CDR3: CASRAQSLTAAYEQYF. The CDR3 DNA follows: TGTGCCAGCAGGGCCCAGTCTTTGACTGCGGCCTACGAGCAGTACTTC.

This chain uses TRBV6-6 with TRBJ2-3; tentative D call: TRBD1 (5 bases). The CDR3 is 16 amino acids. Trimming took 6 bases from V and 0 from J, leaving 16 bases between them. CDR1 is MNHNY and CDR2 is SVGAGI in the germline V gene (reference sequence). Written as DNA, the CDR3 is TGTGCCAGCAGCAACCCTAGGGGTACTAGCACAGATACGCAGTATTTT. It specifies CASSNPRGTSTDTQYF.

This clone has ten or more counts. The gene calls are TRBV30 and TRBJ1-2; possibly TRBD1 for D (6 bases). CDR1 is GTSNPN and CDR2 is SVGIG in the germline V gene (reference sequence). This CDR3 contains 14 residues. V lost 4 bases and J lost 1, with 13 bases in between. The CDR3 loop is CAWTQGFVNYGYTF. The CDR3 DNA reads as TGTGCCTGGACCCAGGGGTTCGTTAACTATGGCTACACCTTC.

This clone was picked up many times. CDR3 sequence reads: CASSSRAETQYF. The CDR3 DNA reads as TGTGCCAGCAGTTCCAGGGCAGAGACCCAGTACTTC. The J gene is TRBJ2-5, the V gene TRBV6-5; D may be TRBD1 (5 bases). The CDR3 spans 12 residues. In germline, CDR1 is MNHEY, CDR2 SVGAGI. V was clipped by 4 bases and J by 4 bases, with 7 bases between them.

The chain links TRBV18 to TRBJ1-1; TRBD1 matches 8 bases. CDR3 size: 15 residues. CDR1 is KGHSH and CDR2 is LQKENI in the germline V gene. The J segment lost 4 bases and the V segment lost 3 bases, leaving 7 bases of the junction unmatched. The CDR3 nucleotides read TGTGCCAGCTCACCCGAAAGGACAGGGCTCACTGAAGCTTTCTTT. Protein sequence: CASSPERTGLTEAFF.

The chain couples TRBV11-2 to TRBJ2-2, with D possibly TRBD2 on 5 matching bases. The CDR3 contains 16 residues. CDR1 SGHAT and CDR2 FQNNGV come from the germline V gene. Between the trimmed V and J ends, which lost 1 base and 0 bases, there was a span of 9 bases. CDR3 sequence reads: CASSLAGFSNTGELFF. As DNA, the CDR3 is TGTGCCAGCAGCTTAGCGGGGTTCTCGAACACCGGGGAGCTGTTTTTT.

The chain has TRBV9 and TRBJ2-1, with TRBD2 identical over 10 bases. This CDR3 region has 15 residues. Germline CDR1 and CDR2: SGDLS and YYNGEE. V dropped 4 bases and J dropped 7; count of bases not matched to a gene: 8. CDR3 protein: CASSLGLARLNEQFF. The DNA for the CDR3 is TGTGCCAGCAGCTTGGGACTAGCGAGGTTGAATGAGCAGTTCTTC. The entire variable domain, with the rest obtained from reference TRBV9 and TRBJ2-1, is as follows: DSGVTQTPKHLITATGQRVTLRCSPRSGDLSVYWYQQSLDQGLQFLIQYYNGEERAKGNILERFSAQQFPDLHSELNLSSLELGDSALYFCASSLGLARLNEQFFGPGTRLTVL.

The V and J genes are TRBV11-3 and TRBJ2-1, with 10 bases identical to TRBD1. Germline lookup yields CDR1 SGHNT and CDR2 YENEEA. The junction had 6 bases not matched to a gene; V was cut back by 1 base and J by 6 bases. CDR3 length: 16 amino acids. In DNA form, the CDR3 reads TGTGCCAGCAGCTTAGTCGGGACAGGGGTTTTCAATGAGCAGTTCTTC. It yields the protein CASSLVGTGVFNEQFF.